Described below is a single TCR beta chain sequence and its context. The antigen remains undetermined. This entry belongs to a study of cytomegalovirus exposure and HLA in healthy donors. Per germline, CDR1 KGHSH and CDR2 LQKENI. CDR3 length: 13 residues. V shed 2 bases and J shed 3 bases, with 8 bases lying between them. The donors were members of the validation cohort, which comprised 120 subjects and was separate from the first cohort of roughly 700 subjects. The assay was immunoSEQ multiplex PCR, and TCRdb's table has in-frame clones only and misses some. The repertoire holds fewer than 250,000 clones, with around nine tenths as singletons. General study findings and limits: According to a subsequent analysis, TCR clusters identified in the first cohort showed a tendency to co-occur across the 110 or so validation repertoires.

This TCR came from a man between 18 and 29 years old in good health and CMV-seronegative. This rearrangement joins TRBV18 to TRBJ2-7; D is undetermined. The sequenced sample consisted of PBMCs. This chain's CDR3 is CASSPGGGYEQYF. CDR3 bases: TGTGCCAGCTCACCAGGCGGTGGCTACGAGCAGTACTTC.